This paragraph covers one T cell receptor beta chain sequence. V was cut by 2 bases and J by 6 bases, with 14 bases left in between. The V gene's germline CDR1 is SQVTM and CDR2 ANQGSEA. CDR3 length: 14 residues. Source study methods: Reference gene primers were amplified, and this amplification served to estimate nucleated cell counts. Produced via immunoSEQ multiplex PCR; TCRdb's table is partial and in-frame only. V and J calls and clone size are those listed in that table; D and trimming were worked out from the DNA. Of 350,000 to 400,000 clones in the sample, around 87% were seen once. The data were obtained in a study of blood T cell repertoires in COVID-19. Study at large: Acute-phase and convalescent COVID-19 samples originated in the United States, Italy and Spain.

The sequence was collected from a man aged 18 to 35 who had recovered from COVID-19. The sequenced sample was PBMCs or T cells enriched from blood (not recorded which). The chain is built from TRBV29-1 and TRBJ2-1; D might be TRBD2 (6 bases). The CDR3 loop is CSVERGRRGNEQFF. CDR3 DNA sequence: TGCAGCGTTGAAAGGGGCCGGAGGGGCAATGAGCAGTTCTTC.